A single T cell receptor (beta chain) is shown here with its context. Its matching antigen is unknown. This record belongs to a study of CD8 T cells in ankylosing spondylitis. Overall study results and limits: Clones that were linked to disease were CD8+ and were relatively rare in peripheral blood. In synovial fluid and blood from reactive arthritis, some motif variants were previously reported.

TCRdb reanalysed the 5' RACE reads using MiXCR and keeps one entry per CDR3 protein. In the table there are 350,000 or so distinct CDR3 sequences, roughly 11% of which are singletons. The germline gives CDR1 LGHDT, CDR2 YNNKEL (reference sequence). The CDR3 runs to 18 residues. Germline trimming cut 6 bases from V and 0 bases from J; bases unmatched to any gene: 9. The receptor was derived from a female donor with ankylosing spondylitis or in good health (not recorded which). Input material: blood, either unsorted or a sorted T cell fraction (not recorded which). The V call is TRBV3-1, the J call TRBJ2-4, with 12 bases matching TRBD2. CDR3 residues: CASSMTSGGPLAKNIQYF. CDR3 sequence (DNA): TGTGCCAGCAGTATGACTAGCGGGGGCCCTTTAGCCAAAAACATTCAGTACTTC.